A single sample is the source of the 7 T cell receptor beta chains below, sequenced in a study of shared clonotypes between healthy human individuals. Generated by immunoSEQ multiplex PCR, the TCRdb table keeps only in-frame clones and is missing some. The sample has more than 400,000 clones; approximately 84% are singletons. Sequenced: PBMCs. These receptors were taken from a middle-aged woman in good health. Some clones in this sample may be carry-over from other donors' samples.

V and J are TRBV10-2 and TRBJ1-5; no clear D gene. The CDR3 loop spans 11 amino acids. Germline V lookup: CDR1 WSHSY, CDR2 SAAADI. V lost 8 bases and J lost 3, with 5 bases in between. DNA for the CDR3: TGCGCCAGCGGGTACAATCAGCCCCAGCATTTT. This encodes CASGYNQPQHF.

The chain uses TRBV9 and TRBJ2-5, with TRBD2 identical over 8 bases. J lost 5 bases, V lost 4 bases, and 10 bases had no gene match. CDR3 size: 15 residues. Germline values: CDR1 SGDLS, CDR2 YYNGEE. CDR3 sequence (DNA): TGTGCCAGCAGCCCCCTCGCGGGAGGTAGTGAGACCCAGTACTTC. This encodes CASSPLAGGSETQYF.

This clone was counted once. A far larger clone is off by one base, so a read error is likely. The chain carries TRBV6-1 and TRBJ2-6, with a possible D match to TRBD2 (5 bases). V was cut by 4 bases and J by 0 bases, with 7 bases left in between. CDR3 length equals 15 residues. Germline V gene lookup returns CDR1 MNHNS and CDR2 SASEGT. The CDR3 protein is CASSAEDSGANVLTF. CDR3 DNA sequence: TGTGCCAGCAGTGCGGAGGACTCTGGGGCCAACGTCCTGACTTTC.

A remark on this clone: A far larger clone is only one base removed, so a read error is likely. The sample contains more than one DNA sequence encoding this CDR3. The chain carries TRBV11-2 and TRBJ2-2; D might be TRBD1 (6 bases). Germline V gene sequence: CDR1 SGHAT, CDR2 FQNNGV. The CDR3 loop spans 15 amino acids. The CDR3 sequence is CASSLLTGNTGELFF. In DNA form, the CDR3 reads TGTGCCAGTAGCTTATTGACAGGGAACACCGGGGAGCTGTTTTTT.

On this clone: It differs at one base from a far larger clone, so likely a read error. This rearrangement joins TRBV30 to TRBJ2-1, with 7 bases fitting TRBD1. Per germline, CDR1 GTSNPN and CDR2 SVGIG (reference sequence). The CDR3 runs to 13 residues. CDR3 sequence: CAWSGDSYNAQFF. Written as DNA, the CDR3 is TGTGCCTGGAGTGGGGACAGCTACAATGCGCAGTTCTTC.

This clone was observed many times. Other DNA sequences in this specimen translate into the identical CDR3. In nucleotides, the CDR3 is TGTGCCAGCAGTGCCGGCAGGGGGGGCTACGAGCAGTACTTC. Translating gives CASSAGRGGYEQYF. This chain links TRBV2 with TRBJ2-7; D could derive from TRBD1 or TRBD2 (7 bases each). This CDR3 contains 14 residues. Germline-derived CDR1 and CDR2 are SNHLY and FYNNEI. Trimming removed 4 bases from V and 3 bases from J, with 13 bases in between.

This chain connects TRBV7-9 to TRBJ2-7; D call uncertain. This CDR3 has 13 residues. Germline lookup yields CDR1 SEHNR and CDR2 FQNEAQ (reference sequence). V was pared by 0 bases and J by 3 bases, with 6 bases between. The CDR3 loop reads CASSLASSYEQYF. The CDR3 DNA is TGTGCCAGCAGCTTAGCCAGCAGCTACGAGCAGTACTTC. The variable domain in full, with the rest retrieved from reference TRBV7-9 and TRBJ2-7, is DTGVSQNPRHKITKRGQNVTFRCDPISEHNRLYWYRQTLGQGPEFLTYFQNEAQLEKSRLLSDRFSAERPKGSFSTLEIQRTEQGDSAMYLCASSLASSYEQYFGPGTRLTVT.